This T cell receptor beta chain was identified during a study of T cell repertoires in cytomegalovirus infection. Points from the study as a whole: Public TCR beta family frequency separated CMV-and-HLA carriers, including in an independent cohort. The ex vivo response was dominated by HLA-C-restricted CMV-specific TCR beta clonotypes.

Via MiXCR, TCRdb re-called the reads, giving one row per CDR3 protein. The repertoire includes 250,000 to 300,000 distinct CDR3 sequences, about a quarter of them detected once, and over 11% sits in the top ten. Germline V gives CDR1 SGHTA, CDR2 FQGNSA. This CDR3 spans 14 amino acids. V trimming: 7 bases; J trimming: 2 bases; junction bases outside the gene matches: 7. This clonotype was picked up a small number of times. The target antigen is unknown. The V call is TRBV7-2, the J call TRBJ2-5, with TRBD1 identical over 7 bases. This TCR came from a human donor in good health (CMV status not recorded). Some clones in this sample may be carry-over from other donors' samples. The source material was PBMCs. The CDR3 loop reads CASKKTGLQETQYF. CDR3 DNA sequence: TGTGCCAGCAAAAAGACAGGGCTGCAAGAGACCCAGTACTTC.